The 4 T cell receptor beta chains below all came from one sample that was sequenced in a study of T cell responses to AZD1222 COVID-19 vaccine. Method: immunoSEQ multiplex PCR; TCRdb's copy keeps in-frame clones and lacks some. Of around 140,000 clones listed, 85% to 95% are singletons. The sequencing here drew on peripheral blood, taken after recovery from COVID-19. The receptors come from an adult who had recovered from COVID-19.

The CDR3 DNA is TGCGCCAGCAGCCAAGGGGCCGACAGGGGGCTTGACAATGAGCAGTTCTTC. This gives the protein CASSQGADRGLDNEQFF. The chain links TRBV4-1 to TRBJ2-1, with 10 bases identical to TRBD1. Germline V gives CDR1 MGHRA, CDR2 YSYEKL. The CDR3 is 17 residues long. Trimming at V came to 1 base and at J to 5 bases, leaving 8 bases not matched to a gene.

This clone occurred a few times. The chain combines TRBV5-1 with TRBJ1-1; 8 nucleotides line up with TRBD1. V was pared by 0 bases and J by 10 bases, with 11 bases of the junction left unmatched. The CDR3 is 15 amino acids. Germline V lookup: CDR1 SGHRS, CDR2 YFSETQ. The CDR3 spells CASSLAQGAAKGAFF. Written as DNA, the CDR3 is TGCGCCAGCAGCTTGGCCCAGGGGGCTGCTAAAGGAGCTTTCTTT.

The CDR3 sequence: CASVEQGALGYTF. In DNA form, the CDR3 reads TGTGCCAGCGTCGAGCAGGGGGCGCTCGGCTACACCTTC. The chain combines TRBV28 with TRBJ1-2, with 8 bases aligning to TRBD1. The CDR3 extends over 13 amino acids. J gave up 8 bases and V 8 bases, and 10 bases lay outside the gene matches. CDR1 and CDR2 (germline): MDHEN, SYDVKM.

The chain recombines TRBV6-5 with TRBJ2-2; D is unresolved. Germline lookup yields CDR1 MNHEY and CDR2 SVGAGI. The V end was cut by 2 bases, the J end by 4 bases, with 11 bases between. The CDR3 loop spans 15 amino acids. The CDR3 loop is CASSYGYPRTGELFF. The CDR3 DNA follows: TGTGCCAGCAGTTACGGGTACCCTCGCACCGGGGAGCTGTTTTTT.